This T cell receptor (beta chain) comes out of a study of shared clonotypes between healthy human individuals (dated by TCRdb to 2020 to 2021). Concerning the study at large: Three men and two women, aged 18 to 49 years, made up the cohort. Per donor, three plates each were used for CD4 naive and CD4 memory, two for CD8 naive, and one for CD8 memory. The study deeply sequenced blood TCR repertoires of about 5 healthy adults to estimate repertoire size and the extent of clonotype sharing between individuals. To increase sequencing depth and limit assay-specific biases, different laboratories used diverse techniques to prepare libraries and sequence TCR repertoires. Per donor, leukapheresis produced somewhere between about 0.9 and 10 billion PBMCs.

Taken from cysteine to phenylalanine, the CDR3 has 22 residues. Only the CDR3 region is kept as DNA, spanning 66 bases read in frame from base 1. CDR1 and CDR2 were assigned from the germline V gene as SGHRS and YFSETQ. From V the trimming removes 0 bases and from J it removes 1 base, while the gene matches leave 15 bases of the junction unaccounted for. TCR CDR3 regions were amplified from genomic DNA by multiplex PCR using the deep immunoSEQ assay. Extracted genomic DNA from each cell subset was distributed evenly across all wells of several immunoSEQ 96-well plates, and each plate was treated as a replicate. For sorted subsets, each replicate PCR was loaded with roughly 190 ng genomic DNA, equivalent to 30,000 to 35,000 T cell genomes. The purified libraries were quantified using a Qubit 3.0 fluorometer, sized with a Bioanalyzer 2100, and then quantified again using the KAPA Library Quantification kit. A separate single-read 150-cycle Illumina NextSeq 550 flow cell was used to sequence each immunoSEQ 96-well plate. Per the original workflow: Because only junctional sequences without quality scores were contained in the immunoSEQ output, filtering matching that applied to full-length reads could not be performed. To assign V/J genes and CDR3, sequences were annotated using PyIR, a Python wrapper for IgBLAST v1.9, with IMGT germline references. Reads were removed for weak V/J assignments (E-value above 1e-6), missing CDR3, stop codons, out-of-frame junctions, or ambiguous translated residues. V3J clonotypes were defined as sequences sharing an identical inferred V gene, J gene, and CDR3 amino acid sequence. Percentage overlap between repertoires was calculated by dividing the number of shared unique clonotypes by the size of the smaller repertoire. Three approaches were used to assess repertoire richness: RTK rarefaction, the Chao1 estimator, and Recon v2.1 estimates of unobserved clonotypes. Generation probabilities were computed with OLGA for all TCRbeta clonotypes obtained by the gDNA method from several donors. Held by TCRdb, this immuneACCESS table contains in-frame sequences only and omits some clones. Under half of the omission traces to an unresolved V gene where checked; the cause of the rest is unknown. V, J and clone size reflect that table, while D and trimming were determined from the DNA. This sample has 1,400,000 or so clones in its table, and around 98.5% of those were observed once. The ten largest make up approximately 0.4% of the sample.

Broader findings and caveats from the paper: Rarefaction of sorted-subset datasets indicated incomplete sequencing despite the large sequencing depth. Higher generation probabilities were observed for clonotypes shared by all four sorted-subset donors than for non-shared clonotypes. Sampling was restricted to blood, and TCR repertoires in tissues likely differ from the TCR repertoires found in blood. Estimated clonotype richness was generally larger for naive than for memory subsets. The genetic and exposure-history diversity represented was limited by the small number of donors. Approximately 5% of naive CD4, 3.5% of naive CD8, roughly 2.4% of memory CD4, and over 0.35% of memory CD8 clonotypes were shared across four donors. Pairwise subsampling indicated that sequencing depth was expected to affect the degree of clonotype sharing among donors.

This clone was picked up one time. What antigen it recognizes has not been identified. No per-base quality is available; no much larger clone lies one base away. Donors were healthy HIV-negative adults with no recently reported acute infections or vaccinations. Only Caucasian adults living in Nashville, Tennessee, USA were represented among the donors. CD4+ T cells were enriched by magnetic negative selection; naive cells were then positively selected on CD45RA, and the negative fraction formed the memory subset. Blood was obtained by leukapheresis, after which PBMCs were separated by Ficoll-Histopaque density gradient centrifugation and cryopreserved in liquid nitrogen vapor phase. Analytical flow cytometry was used to check the purity and quantity of each magnetically sorted T cell population. Each sorted fraction had its genomic DNA isolated and then quantified by UV absorbance on a Nanodrop 2000c.

The rearrangement combines TRBV5-1 with TRBJ2-3; 15 central bases correspond to TRBD2. Sequenced: naive CD4+ T cells sorted from blood. The intended sense of this specimen's cell subset or site label: CD45RA+ positively selected. The sequence was collected from a man aged 30-40 years in good health. The DNA sequence follows: TGCGCCAGCAGCTTGGGTGGACTAGCGGGAGGGCCGAGGTTTAAGGGCACAGATACGCAGTATTTT. This gives the protein CASSLGGLAGGPRFKGTDTQYF.